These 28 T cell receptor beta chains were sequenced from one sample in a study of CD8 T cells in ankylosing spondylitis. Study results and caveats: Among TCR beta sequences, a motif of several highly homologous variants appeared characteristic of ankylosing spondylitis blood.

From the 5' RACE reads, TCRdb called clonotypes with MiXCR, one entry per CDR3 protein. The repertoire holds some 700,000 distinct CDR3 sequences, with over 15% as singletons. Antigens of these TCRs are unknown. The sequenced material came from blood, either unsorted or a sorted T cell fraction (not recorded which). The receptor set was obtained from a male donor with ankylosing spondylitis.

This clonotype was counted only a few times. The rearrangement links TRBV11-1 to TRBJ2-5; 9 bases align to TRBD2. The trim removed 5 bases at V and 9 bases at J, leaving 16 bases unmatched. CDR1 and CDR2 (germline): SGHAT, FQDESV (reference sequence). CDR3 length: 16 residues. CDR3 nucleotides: TGTGCCAGCAGCCTTCTGACAGCGGGGGGCCCGGATCCCCAGTACTTC. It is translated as CASSLLTAGGPDPQYF.

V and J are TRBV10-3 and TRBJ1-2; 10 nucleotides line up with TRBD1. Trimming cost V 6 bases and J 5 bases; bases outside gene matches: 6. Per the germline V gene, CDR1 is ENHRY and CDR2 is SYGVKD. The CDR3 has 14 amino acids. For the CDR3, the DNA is TGTGCCATCAGGCCCGACAGGGGGCCGTATGGCTACACCTTC. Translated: CAIRPDRGPYGYTF.

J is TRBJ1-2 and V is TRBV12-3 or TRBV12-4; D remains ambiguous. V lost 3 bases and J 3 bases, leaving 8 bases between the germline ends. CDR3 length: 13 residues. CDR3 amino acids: CASSFVRDYGYTF. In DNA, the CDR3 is TGTGCCAGCAGTTTTGTGAGGGACTATGGCTACACCTTC.

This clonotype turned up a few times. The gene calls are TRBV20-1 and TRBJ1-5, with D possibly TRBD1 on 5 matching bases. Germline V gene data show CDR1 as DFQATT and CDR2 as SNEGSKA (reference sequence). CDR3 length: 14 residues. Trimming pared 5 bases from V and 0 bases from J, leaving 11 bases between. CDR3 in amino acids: CSADDSVSNQPQHF. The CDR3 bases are TGCAGTGCTGATGACAGCGTTAGCAATCAGCCCCAGCATTTT.

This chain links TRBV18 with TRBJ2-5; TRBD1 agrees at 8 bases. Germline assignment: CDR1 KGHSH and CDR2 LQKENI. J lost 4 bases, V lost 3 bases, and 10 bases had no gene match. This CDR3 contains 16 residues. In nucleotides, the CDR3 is TGTGCCAGCTCACCCCTCATCGGACAGGGATTAGAGACCCAGTACTTC. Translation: CASSPLIGQGLETQYF.

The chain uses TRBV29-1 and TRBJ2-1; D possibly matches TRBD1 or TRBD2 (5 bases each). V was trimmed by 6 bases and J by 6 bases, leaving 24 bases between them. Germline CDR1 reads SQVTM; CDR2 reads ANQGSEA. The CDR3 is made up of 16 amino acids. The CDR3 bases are TGCAGCGTCGGGGCAATCCCCCAAAGCGAACCCAATGAGCAGTTCTTC. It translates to CSVGAIPQSEPNEQFF.

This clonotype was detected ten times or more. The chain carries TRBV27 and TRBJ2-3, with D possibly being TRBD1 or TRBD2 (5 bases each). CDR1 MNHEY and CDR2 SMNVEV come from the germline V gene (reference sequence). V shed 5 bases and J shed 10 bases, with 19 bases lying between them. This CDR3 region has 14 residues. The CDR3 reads CASSLTRDDPPQYF. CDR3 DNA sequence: TGTGCCAGCAGTCTGACACGGGACGATCCTCCGCAGTATTTT.

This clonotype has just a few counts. CDR3 protein: CASSSSQGAVGTEAFF. The CDR3, as DNA: TGCGCCAGCAGCTCTTCACAGGGGGCAGTGGGCACTGAAGCTTTCTTT. This chain uses TRBV5-1 with TRBJ1-1, with 9 bases lining up with TRBD1. The ends lost 3 bases at V and 4 bases at J; junction bases unmatched: 10. This CDR3 is 16 amino acids long. Germline CDR1 reads SGHRS; CDR2 reads YFSETQ.

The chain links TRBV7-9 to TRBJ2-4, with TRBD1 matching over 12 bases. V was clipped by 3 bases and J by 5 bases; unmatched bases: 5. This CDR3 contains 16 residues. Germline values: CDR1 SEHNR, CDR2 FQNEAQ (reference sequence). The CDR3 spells CASSFGTGGPENIQYF. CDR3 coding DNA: TGTGCCAGCAGCTTCGGGACAGGGGGCCCTGAAAACATTCAGTACTTC.

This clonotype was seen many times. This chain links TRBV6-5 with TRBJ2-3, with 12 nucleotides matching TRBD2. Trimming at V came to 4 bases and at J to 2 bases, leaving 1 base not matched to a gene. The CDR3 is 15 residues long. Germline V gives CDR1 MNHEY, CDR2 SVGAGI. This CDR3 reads CASSSSGGATDTQYF. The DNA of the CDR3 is TGTGCCAGCAGTTCTAGCGGGGGGGCCACAGATACGCAGTATTTT.

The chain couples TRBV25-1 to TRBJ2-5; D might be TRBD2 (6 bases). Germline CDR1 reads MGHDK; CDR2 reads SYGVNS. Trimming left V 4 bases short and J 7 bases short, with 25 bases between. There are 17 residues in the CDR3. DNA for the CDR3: TGTGCCAGCAGTGCCCCGCGGGGACCAGAGTTGGGAGGGACCCAGTACTTC. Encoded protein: CASSAPRGPELGGTQYF.

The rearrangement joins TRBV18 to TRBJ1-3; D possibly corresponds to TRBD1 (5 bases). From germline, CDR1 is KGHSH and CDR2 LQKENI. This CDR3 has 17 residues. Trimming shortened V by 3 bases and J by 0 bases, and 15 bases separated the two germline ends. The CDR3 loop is CASSPGTPTLSGNTIYF. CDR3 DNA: TGTGCCAGCTCACCGGGGACTCCGACCCTCTCTGGAAACACCATATATTTT.

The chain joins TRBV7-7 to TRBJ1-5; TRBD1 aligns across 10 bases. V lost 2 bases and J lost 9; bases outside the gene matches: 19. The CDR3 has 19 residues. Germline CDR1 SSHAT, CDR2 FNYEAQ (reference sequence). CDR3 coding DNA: TGTGCCAGCAGCTTAAGAGGTCTCCCGGGACAGGGGCCCCGTTGGCCCCAGCATTTT. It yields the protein CASSLRGLPGQGPRWPQHF.

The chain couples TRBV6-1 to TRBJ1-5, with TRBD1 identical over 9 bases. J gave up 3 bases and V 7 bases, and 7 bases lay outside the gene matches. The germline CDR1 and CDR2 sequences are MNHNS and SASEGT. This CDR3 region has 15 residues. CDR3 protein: CASKPDRGANQPQHF. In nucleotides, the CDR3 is TGTGCCAGCAAACCGGACAGGGGCGCCAATCAGCCCCAGCATTTT.

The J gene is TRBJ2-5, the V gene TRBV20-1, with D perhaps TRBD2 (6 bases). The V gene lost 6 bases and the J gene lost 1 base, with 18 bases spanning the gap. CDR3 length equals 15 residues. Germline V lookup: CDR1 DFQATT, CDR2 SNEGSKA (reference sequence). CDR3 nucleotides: TGCAGTGCCCAGGGAGGAAGGCCTTTCCAAGAGACCCAGTACTTC. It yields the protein CSAQGGRPFQETQYF.

In DNA, the CDR3 is TGTGCCAGCAGCCGTCGCCCGGGTTTGGCGAGCGAGGAAAAACTGTTTTTT. Translated, it gives CASSRRPGLASEEKLFF. The chain carries TRBV11-2 and TRBJ1-4; no clear D. The length of the CDR3 is 17 residues. Germline values: CDR1 SGHAT, CDR2 FQNNGV. V dropped 5 bases and J dropped 8 bases, with 24 bases sitting between them.

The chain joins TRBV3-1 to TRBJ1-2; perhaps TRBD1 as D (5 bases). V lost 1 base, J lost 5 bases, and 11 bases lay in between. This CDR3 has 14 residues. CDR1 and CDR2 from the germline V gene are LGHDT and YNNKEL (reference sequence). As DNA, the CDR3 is TGTGCCAGCAGCCAAGGGCCATCAGGGTATGGCTACACCTTC. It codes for CASSQGPSGYGYTF.

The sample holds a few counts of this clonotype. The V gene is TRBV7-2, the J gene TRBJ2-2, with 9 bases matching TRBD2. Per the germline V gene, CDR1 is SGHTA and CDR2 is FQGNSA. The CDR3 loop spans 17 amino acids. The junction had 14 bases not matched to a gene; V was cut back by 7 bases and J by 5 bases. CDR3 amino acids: CASIPGRTSGYTGELFF. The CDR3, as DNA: TGTGCCAGCATCCCTGGCCGCACTAGCGGGTATACCGGGGAGCTGTTTTTT.

CDR3 sequence: CASRPSGGASGRSLLLGELFF. In DNA form, the CDR3 reads TGTGCCAGCAGACCCTCGGGGGGGGCTAGCGGGAGGTCCCTCCTTTTAGGGGAGCTGTTTTTT. This chain connects TRBV6-2 or TRBV6-3 to TRBJ2-2; 11 positions match TRBD2. Germline CDR1 reads MNHEY; CDR2 reads SVGEGT. The CDR3 has 21 residues. V dropped 6 bases and J dropped 8; count of bases not matched to a gene: 26.

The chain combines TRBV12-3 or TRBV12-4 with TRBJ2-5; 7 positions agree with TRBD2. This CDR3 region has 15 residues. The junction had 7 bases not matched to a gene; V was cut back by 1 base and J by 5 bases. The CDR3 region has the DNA TGTGCCAGCAGTTTAGTGGGAGGGCCTGGGGAGACCCAGTACTTC. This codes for CASSLVGGPGETQYF.

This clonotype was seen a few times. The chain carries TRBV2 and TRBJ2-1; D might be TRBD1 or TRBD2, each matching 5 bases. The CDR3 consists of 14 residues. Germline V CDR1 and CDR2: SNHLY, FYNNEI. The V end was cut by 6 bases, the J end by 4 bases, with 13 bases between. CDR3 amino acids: CASSDYGTYNEQFF. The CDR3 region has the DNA TGTGCCAGCAGCGACTACGGGACGTACAATGAGCAGTTCTTC.

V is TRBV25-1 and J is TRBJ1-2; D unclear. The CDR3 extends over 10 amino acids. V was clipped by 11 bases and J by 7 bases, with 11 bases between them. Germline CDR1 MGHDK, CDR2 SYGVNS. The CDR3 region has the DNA TGTGCCGTCGAGGGCATTGGCTACACCTTC. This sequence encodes CAVEGIGYTF.

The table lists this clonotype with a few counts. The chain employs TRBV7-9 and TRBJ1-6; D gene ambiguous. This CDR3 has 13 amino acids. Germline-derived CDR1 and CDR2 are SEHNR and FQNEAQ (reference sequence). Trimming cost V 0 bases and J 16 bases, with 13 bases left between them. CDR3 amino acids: CASSLAEVPHLHF. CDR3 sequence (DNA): TGTGCCAGCAGCTTAGCCGAAGTCCCCCATCTCCACTTT.

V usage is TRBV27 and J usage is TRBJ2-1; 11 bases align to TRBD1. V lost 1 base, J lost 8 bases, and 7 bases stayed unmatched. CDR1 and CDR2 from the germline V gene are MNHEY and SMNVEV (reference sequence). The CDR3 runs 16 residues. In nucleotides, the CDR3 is TGTGCCAGCAGTTTATTTTGGACAGGGGGCAACGATGAGCAGTTCTTC. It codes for CASSLFWTGGNDEQFF.

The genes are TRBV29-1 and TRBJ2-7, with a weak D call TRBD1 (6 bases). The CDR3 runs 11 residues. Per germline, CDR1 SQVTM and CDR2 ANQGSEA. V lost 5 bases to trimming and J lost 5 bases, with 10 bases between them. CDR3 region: CSVRQVHEQYF. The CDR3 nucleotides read TGCAGCGTTAGACAGGTCCACGAGCAGTACTTC.

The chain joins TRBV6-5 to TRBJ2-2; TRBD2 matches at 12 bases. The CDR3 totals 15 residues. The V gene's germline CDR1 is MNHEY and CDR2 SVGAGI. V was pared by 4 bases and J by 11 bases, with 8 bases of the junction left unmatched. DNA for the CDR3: TGTGCCAGCAGTTTCACGACTAGCGGGAGCCCCGAGCTGTTTTTT. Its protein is CASSFTTSGSPELFF.

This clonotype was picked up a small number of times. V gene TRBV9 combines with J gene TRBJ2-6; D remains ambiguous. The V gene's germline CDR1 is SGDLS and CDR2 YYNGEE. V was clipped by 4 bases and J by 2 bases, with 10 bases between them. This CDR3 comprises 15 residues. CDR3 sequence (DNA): TGTGCCAGCAGCCCTTTCTCCGCTGGGGCCAACGTCCTGACTTTC. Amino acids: CASSPFSAGANVLTF.

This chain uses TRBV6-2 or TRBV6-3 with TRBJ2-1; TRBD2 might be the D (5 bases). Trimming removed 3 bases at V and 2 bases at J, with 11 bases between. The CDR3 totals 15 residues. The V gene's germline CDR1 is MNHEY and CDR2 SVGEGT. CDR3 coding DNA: TGTGCCAGCAGTTATAACGGGAATACCTACAATGAGCAGTTCTTC. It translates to CASSYNGNTYNEQFF.